Below, 22 T cell receptor beta chains from the same sample are listed, as sequenced in a study of blood T cells in healthy people across ages. Using a J-beta primer mix together with a sample-barcoded 5' primer, a second PCR was run for 7 to 11 cycles. TCRdb analysed the 5' RACE reads with MiXCR anew, one entry per CDR3 protein. The sample contains roughly 570,000 distinct CDR3 sequences, approximately 25% of which appear only once. Sequenced input: blood. The receptor set was obtained from a woman aged 70-85 years in good health.

V usage is TRBV4-3 and J usage is TRBJ2-7; 10 bases match TRBD1. The CDR3 spans 15 residues. Trimming removed 1 base from V and 6 bases from J; junction bases left unmatched: 6. Germline loops: CDR1 LGHNA, CDR2 YSLEER. Here the CDR3 DNA reads TGCGCCAGCAGCCAAGGACAGGGGGCGCGGCGCGAGCAGTACTTC. Encoded protein: CASSQGQGARREQYF.

V and J are TRBV5-1 and TRBJ2-1; TRBD2 aligns across 7 bases. CDR1 SGHRS and CDR2 YFSETQ come from the germline V gene. The length of the CDR3 is 18 residues. With 4 bases clipped from V and 0 bases from J, the junction kept 13 bases outside the gene matches. The CDR3 protein is CASSKTGGGPSSYNEQFF. The CDR3 DNA is TGCGCCAGCAGCAAAACTGGCGGGGGACCTAGCTCCTACAATGAGCAGTTCTTC.

This clonotype has a handful of counts. The J gene is TRBJ2-1, the V gene TRBV20-1; D may be TRBD2 (5 bases). This CDR3 has 14 amino acids. Trimming removed 5 bases at V and 1 base at J, with 12 bases between. Germline V gene lookup returns CDR1 DFQATT and CDR2 SNEGSKA (reference sequence). CDR3 sequence: CSAALAGSYNEQFF. Here the CDR3 DNA reads TGCAGTGCTGCCCTAGCTGGGTCCTACAATGAGCAGTTCTTC.

The sample holds many counts of this clonotype. V and J are TRBV20-1 and TRBJ2-1, with 8 bases lining up with TRBD2. The CDR3 runs to 14 residues. V dropped 3 bases and J dropped 0; count of bases not matched to a gene: 1. Germline lookup yields CDR1 DFQATT and CDR2 SNEGSKA (reference sequence). CDR3 amino acids: CSASGGASYNEQFF. The CDR3 DNA follows: TGCAGTGCTAGCGGGGGGGCCTCCTACAATGAGCAGTTCTTC.

The chain joins TRBV10-3 to TRBJ1-4, with a possible D match to TRBD1 (5 bases). The CDR3 sequence is 12 residues long. In germline, CDR1 is ENHRY, CDR2 SYGVKD. Trimming removed 10 bases from V and 5 bases from J, with 11 bases in between. CDR3 DNA: TGTGCCACCCTAGGGGAGAATGAAAAACTGTTTTTT. Amino acid sequence: CATLGENEKLFF.

This CDR3 reads CASSLDSVYEQYF. The CDR3 DNA sequence: TGTGCCAGCAGCTTGGACAGTGTTTACGAGCAGTACTTC. This rearrangement joins TRBV5-8 to TRBJ2-7, with D uncertain. The CDR3 runs to 13 residues. Germline-derived CDR1 and CDR2 are SGHTS and YDEGEE. V shed 0 bases and J shed 4 bases, with 8 bases lying between them. Drawing the rest from reference TRBV5-8 and TRBJ2-7, the complete variable domain is EAGVTQSPTHLIKTRGQQATLRCSPISGHTSVYWYQQALGLGLQFLLWYDEGEERNRGNFPPRFSGRQFPNYSSELNVNALELEDSALYLCASSLDSVYEQYFGPGTRLTVT.

This clonotype occurred many times. The J gene is TRBJ2-7, the V gene TRBV12-3 or TRBV12-4; the D is unclear. Trimming stripped 6 bases from V and 2 bases from J, with 8 bases between. The CDR3 totals 12 residues. The DNA for the CDR3 is TGTGCCAGCAGCCCTCGGACCTACGAGCAGTACTTC. This gives the protein CASSPRTYEQYF.

This clonotype has a count of ten or more. The rearrangement uses TRBV20-1 and TRBJ2-7; 9 positions match TRBD1. J was trimmed by 5 bases and V by 6 bases; bases with no gene match: 5. The V gene's germline CDR1 is DFQATT and CDR2 SNEGSKA (reference sequence). The CDR3 totals 12 residues. The CDR3 here is CSAEWTGDEQYF. For the CDR3, the DNA is TGCAGTGCCGAATGGACAGGGGACGAGCAGTACTTC.

This sequence joins TRBV10-3 and TRBJ2-1; 12 bases are a match to TRBD2. Germline values: CDR1 ENHRY, CDR2 SYGVKD. The CDR3 spans 14 residues. J gave up 8 bases and V 6 bases, and 5 bases lay outside the gene matches. CDR3 region: CAIRASGGGDEQFF. The CDR3 DNA sequence: TGTGCCATCAGGGCTAGCGGGGGGGGAGATGAGCAGTTCTTC.

Concerning this clonotype: Mismatch with germline at one junction end may stem from a read error. V gene TRBV4-1 combines with J gene TRBJ2-1, with TRBD2 identical over 12 bases. From germline, CDR1 is MGHRA and CDR2 YSYEKL. CDR3 size: 15 residues. The CDR3 nucleotides read TGCGCCTGCAGCCAAGACGGACTAGCGGGAAATGAGCAGTTCTTC. This gives the protein CACSQDGLAGNEQFF.

This chain links TRBV7-2 with TRBJ2-7; 10 bases are shared with TRBD1. The germline gives CDR1 SGHTA, CDR2 FQGNSA. The CDR3 totals 17 residues. Trimming removed 3 bases from V and 2 bases from J; junction bases left unmatched: 10. The CDR3, as DNA: TGTGCCAGCAGCTTCTCGTCCGGGACAGGGGCTCCCTACGAGCAGTACTTC. It translates to CASSFSSGTGAPYEQYF.

This clonotype was observed a handful of times. The rearrangement uses TRBV6-5 and TRBJ2-1; possible D gene TRBD2, 5 bases. The CDR3 has 16 residues. Per germline, CDR1 MNHEY and CDR2 SVGAGI. Trimming stripped 4 bases from V and 2 bases from J, with 15 bases between. The CDR3 is CASSFRWTSPYNEQFF. The CDR3 DNA reads as TGTGCCAGCAGTTTCCGTTGGACTTCCCCCTACAATGAGCAGTTCTTC.

This clonotype was detected a few times. The chain uses TRBV12-3 or TRBV12-4 and TRBJ1-4, with D unclear. V was trimmed by 3 bases and J by 4 bases, leaving 6 bases between them. The CDR3 runs to 13 residues. CDR3 in DNA: TGTGCCAGCAGTTTGTACAGTAATGAAAAACTGTTTTTT. It encodes CASSLYSNEKLFF.

The table lists this clonotype with a few counts. The DNA of the CDR3 is TGTGCCAGCAGCTTTGGCAGGGGCACTGGAAACACTGAAGCTTTCTTT. Its translation is CASSFGRGTGNTEAFF. The gene calls are TRBV7-2 and TRBJ1-1, with a tentative D call TRBD1 (6 bases). Between the trimmed V and J ends, which lost 3 bases and 2 bases, there was a span of 16 bases. Germline assignment: CDR1 SGHTA and CDR2 FQGNSA. This CDR3 spans 16 amino acids.

The sample holds a few counts of this clonotype. J is TRBJ2-5 and V is TRBV24-1, with D perhaps TRBD1 (5 bases). Trimming left V 4 bases short and J 2 bases short, with 10 bases between. Looked up from germline, CDR1 is KGHDR and CDR2 is SFDVKD. The CDR3 is 14 amino acids. CDR3 loop: CATSDRAEQETQYF. Here the CDR3 DNA reads TGTGCCACCAGTGACAGGGCAGAGCAAGAGACCCAGTACTTC.

The count of this clonotype is one. V usage is TRBV24-1 and J usage is TRBJ1-1, with no clear D. This CDR3 is 11 amino acids long. V gave up 4 bases and J gave up 4 bases, with 3 bases separating them. Germline V CDR1 and CDR2: KGHDR, SFDVKD. The chain's CDR3 is CATSDSTEAFF. CDR3 bases: TGTGCCACCAGTGACAGCACTGAAGCTTTCTTT.

This clonotype was observed a few times. The chain carries TRBV7-3 and TRBJ2-3; D unclear. V dropped 4 bases and J dropped 1 base, with 9 bases sitting between them. The CDR3 loop spans 14 amino acids. The V gene's germline CDR1 is SGHTA and CDR2 FQGTGA. CDR3 region: CASSSRHRTDTQYF. As DNA, the CDR3 is TGTGCCAGCAGCTCCCGACACCGCACAGATACGCAGTATTTT. The full variable domain, in which reference TRBV7-3 and TRBJ2-3 provide the parts outside the CDR3, is GAGVSQTPSNKVTEKGKYVELRCDPISGHTALYWYRQSLGQGPEFLIYFQGTGAADDSGLPNDRFFAVRPEGSVSTLKIQRTERGDSAVYLCASSSRHRTDTQYFGPGTRLTVL.

The J gene is TRBJ1-4, the V gene TRBV20-1; D gene unclear. Trimming removed 2 bases at V and 8 bases at J, with 9 bases between. The CDR3 contains 12 residues. CDR1 DFQATT and CDR2 SNEGSKA come from the germline V gene (reference sequence). This chain's CDR3 is CSARPNGEKLFF. The CDR3 region has the DNA TGCAGTGCTAGACCGAATGGGGAAAAACTGTTTTTT.

Concerning this clonotype itself: A read error may account for a junction end that differs from germline. V and J are TRBV10-3 and TRBJ2-5; 8 nucleotides match TRBD1. The germline V gene has CDR1 ENHRY and CDR2 SYGVKD. The CDR3 extends over 14 amino acids. The DNA for the CDR3 is TGTGCTATCAGACCCGGACAGGGTGCGGAGACCCAGTACTTC. Amino acids: CAIRPGQGAETQYF.

This clonotype occurred once. This chain joins TRBV6-2 or TRBV6-3 and TRBJ1-2; perhaps TRBD1 as D (5 bases). CDR1 is MNHEY, CDR2 SVGEGT, per germline. V was shortened by 5 bases and J by 4 bases, with 17 bases between the two germline ends. This CDR3 region has 15 residues. CDR3 loop: CASSSAGTDTYGYTF. The CDR3, as DNA: TGTGCCAGCAGTAGTGCAGGGACCGACACCTATGGCTACACCTTC.

The J gene is TRBJ2-7, the V gene TRBV3-1, with D possibly being TRBD2 (6 bases). This CDR3 contains 13 residues. Between the trimmed V and J ends, which lost 4 bases and 0 bases, there was a span of 7 bases. Germline-derived CDR1 and CDR2 are LGHDT and YNNKEL (reference sequence). This chain's CDR3 is CASSRGASYEQYF. DNA for the CDR3: TGTGCCAGCAGCCGCGGGGCCTCCTACGAGCAGTACTTC.

The chain couples TRBV4-3 to TRBJ1-2; weak D call: TRBD1 (5 bases). This CDR3 has 17 amino acids. Germline-derived CDR1 and CDR2 are LGHNA and YSLEER. Deletions cut 0 bases from V and 5 bases from J, with 19 bases between. CDR3 protein: CASSQEETKGPSYGYTF. CDR3 nucleotides: TGCGCCAGCAGCCAAGAAGAAACCAAGGGGCCGTCTTATGGCTACACCTTC.